This T cell receptor beta chain was sequenced during a study of shared clonotypes between healthy human individuals. Study summary: CD4 naive and CD4 memory each took three plates per donor, while CD8 naive took two and CD8 memory one.

For this clone: A read error may produce the germline difference seen at one junction end.

This CDR3 is 14 amino acids long. In germline, CDR1 is SGHTA, CDR2 FQGNSA. Clones were sequenced by immunoSEQ multiplex PCR, and TCRdb holds only the in-frame ones, with some missing. Among approximately 1.5 million clones, less than 99% were seen once, and the ten largest hold about 0.4%. The chain employs TRBV7-2 and TRBJ1-5; D possibly corresponds to TRBD1 (5 bases). The TCR comes from a man between 25 and 39 years old in good health. Sequencing used naive CD4+ T cells sorted from blood. Regarding subset: CD45RA+ positively selected. The CDR3 bases are TGTGCCAGCAGCGGCCGGGACGGCAATCAACCCCAGCATTTT. This sequence encodes CASSGRDGNQPQHF.